These T cell receptor beta chains were read from a single sample in a study of regulatory T cells in long-lasting Graves disease. TCRdb called the multiplex PCR reads again in MiXCR, with one record for every CDR3 protein. The sample includes 440,000 or so distinct CDR3 sequences, 15% of them seen just once. These data were also filed under a second study, of T cells in Graves' hyperthyroidism and ophthalmopathy.

The source was peripheral blood mononuclear cells (PBMCs), collected at new diagnosis, from a patient treated with antithyroid drugs. Source of these receptors: a young woman with Graves disease. The CDR3 runs from the conserved cysteine through the conserved F or W. The order of the fields is J gene, clone size, D gene, V gene, CDR3 DNA, CDR3 protein. The D gene is left open where the match is weak. Size tells how often a clone was seen (once, few, many) or the class of an expanded clone, and some rows leave it out.

J gene: TRBJ1-1; clone size: many; D gene: NA; V gene: TRBV2; CDR3 DNA: TGTGCCAGCAGTGAAGACCCAGACACTGAAGCTTTCTTT; CDR3 protein: CASSEDPDTEAFF
J gene: TRBJ1-1; clone size: few; D gene: NA; V gene: TRBV19; CDR3 DNA: TGTGCCAGTTCCCGGGGCCTTATGAACACTGAAGCTTTCTTT; CDR3 protein: CASSRGLMNTEAFF
J gene: TRBJ2-5; clone size: many; D gene: TRBD2; V gene: TRBV11-2; CDR3 DNA: TGTGCCAGCAGCTTTACTAGCGGGAGGTTGAGGGAGACCCAGTACTTC; CDR3 protein: CASSFTSGRLRETQYF
J gene: TRBJ2-1; clone size: few; D gene: TRBD2; V gene: TRBV20-1; CDR3 DNA: TGCAGTGCTAGGGCCCCTGGACTAGCGGGAGTTAATGAGCAGTTCTTC; CDR3 protein: CSARAPGLAGVNEQFF
J gene: TRBJ2-2; clone size: many; D gene: TRBD2; V gene: TRBV6-4; CDR3 DNA: TGTGCCAGCAGTCGTAGCGGGGGCAACACCGGGGAGCTGTTTTTT; CDR3 protein: CASSRSGGNTGELFF
J gene: TRBJ2-7; clone size: NA; D gene: TRBD1; V gene: TRBV5-6; CDR3 DNA: TGTGCCAGCAGCCTCCTGGGACAGGCCTCGGGGGAGCAGTACTTC; CDR3 protein: CASSLLGQASGEQYF
J gene: TRBJ2-2; clone size: NA; D gene: NA; V gene: TRBV9; CDR3 DNA: TGTGCCAGCAGCGTAGGGGGGTCCGGGGAGCTGTTTTTT; CDR3 protein: CASSVGGSGELFF
J gene: TRBJ2-7; clone size: many; D gene: TRBD2; V gene: TRBV28; CDR3 DNA: TGTGCCAGCAGACCACCCGGACTAGCGGGGACCTACGAGCAGTACTTC; CDR3 protein: CASRPPGLAGTYEQYF
J gene: TRBJ1-5; clone size: few; D gene: NA; V gene: TRBV4-1; CDR3 DNA: TGCGCCAGCAGCCAAAATTTGTGGGAAGCCAATCAGCCCCAGCATTTT; CDR3 protein: CASSQNLWEANQPQHF
J gene: TRBJ2-1; clone size: many; D gene: TRBD2; V gene: TRBV2; CDR3 DNA: TGTGCCAGCAGTGATAGGGTTAACATGGGACTAGCGGTATACAATGAGCAGTTCTTC; CDR3 protein: CASSDRVNMGLAVYNEQFF
J gene: TRBJ1-1; clone size: NA; D gene: NA; V gene: TRBV19; CDR3 DNA: TGTGCCAGTAGTATCCGGGGGTGGGACACTGAAGCTTTCTTT; CDR3 protein: CASSIRGWDTEAFF
J gene: TRBJ1-2; clone size: NA; D gene: NA; V gene: TRBV20-1; CDR3 DNA: TGCAGTGCTAGAGATCGGGGCCCAATTAACTATGGCTACACCTTC; CDR3 protein: CSARDRGPINYGYTF
J gene: TRBJ1-4; clone size: NA; D gene: TRBD1; V gene: TRBV15; CDR3 DNA: TGTGCCACCAGCAGGGACAGGATTAATGAAAAACTGTTTTTT; CDR3 protein: CATSRDRINEKLFF
J gene: TRBJ2-1; clone size: many; D gene: NA; V gene: TRBV11-2; CDR3 DNA: TGTGCCAGCAGCCCCGACCAGGTACCAAGTGGTGAGCAGTTCTTC; CDR3 protein: CASSPDQVPSGEQFF
J gene: TRBJ2-7; clone size: few; D gene: NA; V gene: TRBV29-1; CDR3 DNA: TGCAGCGTCCTATTGGACATCGACTACGAGCAGTACTTC; CDR3 protein: CSVLLDIDYEQYF
J gene: TRBJ2-2; clone size: NA; D gene: TRBD2; V gene: TRBV5-6; CDR3 DNA: TGTGCCAGCAGCTCCCCCGGGACTAGCGGGACCGGGGAGCTGTTTTTT; CDR3 protein: CASSSPGTSGTGELFF
J gene: TRBJ2-2; clone size: many; D gene: NA; V gene: TRBV24-1; CDR3 DNA: TGTGCCACCAGTGATGCCAGGGGAGGCTCGTCCGGGGAGCTGTTTTTT; CDR3 protein: CATSDARGGSSGELFF
J gene: TRBJ2-3; clone size: NA; D gene: TRBD2; V gene: TRBV6-5; CDR3 DNA: TGTGCCAGCAGTTACTGGCGGGGACTAGAGCAGGATACGCAGTATTTT; CDR3 protein: CASSYWRGLEQDTQYF
J gene: TRBJ2-7; clone size: NA; D gene: NA; V gene: TRBV19; CDR3 DNA: TGTGCCAGTAGTATAGGATTTGGGGAGGACGAGCAGTACTTC; CDR3 protein: CASSIGFGEDEQYF
J gene: TRBJ2-3; clone size: many; D gene: NA; V gene: TRBV7-2; CDR3 DNA: TGTGCCAGCAGCTACCGGTTTGAGTTTACAGATACGCAGTATTTT; CDR3 protein: CASSYRFEFTDTQYF
J gene: TRBJ2-1; clone size: NA; D gene: NA; V gene: TRBV6-2/TRBV6-3; CDR3 DNA: TGTGCCAGCAGACCGACTAGATCTTATGAGCAGTTCTTC; CDR3 protein: CASRPTRSYEQFF
J gene: TRBJ1-1; clone size: NA; D gene: NA; V gene: TRBV11-3; CDR3 DNA: TGTGCCAGCAGCCGGAATGTGTACACTGAAGCTTTCTTT; CDR3 protein: CASSRNVYTEAFF
J gene: TRBJ2-1; clone size: many; D gene: TRBD2; V gene: TRBV2; CDR3 DNA: TGTGCCAGCAGTCCCCGACTAGCGGTATCGCGGAGTGAGCAGTTCTTC; CDR3 protein: CASSPRLAVSRSEQFF
J gene: TRBJ2-3; clone size: few; D gene: NA; V gene: TRBV6-1; CDR3 DNA: TGTGCCAGCAGTGAAGGTGTGTCAGATACGCAGTATTTT; CDR3 protein: CASSEGVSDTQYF
J gene: TRBJ1-4; clone size: many; D gene: NA; V gene: TRBV4-1; CDR3 DNA: TGCGCCAGCAGCCATCCGCGACAGGAACCTAATGAAAAACTGTTTTTT; CDR3 protein: CASSHPRQEPNEKLFF